This is a list of T cell receptor beta chains from one sample in a study of a mutant IDH1 vaccine in newly diagnosed glioma. Assay: immunoSEQ multiplex PCR; the TCRdb copy retains only in-frame clones and omits some. The table has fewer than 50,000 clones, 75% to 85% seen once. Sample: PBMCs, taken from a glioma patient treated with radiotherapy, temozolomide or both. All receptors derive from a middle-aged man with glioma. Some clones in this sample may be carry-over from other donors' samples. Each CDR3 is given with its conserved first and last residue.

TRBV7-9	TRBJ1-2	CASSLAGGQAGYTF
TRBV5-5	TRBJ2-7	CASSQRQEPYEQYF
TRBV7-9	TRBJ2-1	CASSAGQGDYNEQFF
TRBV25-1	TRBJ1-2	CASSEIGTSANYGYTF
TRBV7-9	TRBJ2-1	CASSLPVTGIGYNEQFF
TRBV6-1	TRBJ1-3	CASSERTASGNTIYF
TRBV6-5	TRBJ1-5	CASSYIPNQPQHF
TRBV6-4	TRBJ2-6	CASSEIGSAGANVLTF
TRBV18	TRBJ2-3	CASSPIRTGDTQYF
TRBV7-9	TRBJ2-2	CASSSGYQGNTGELFF